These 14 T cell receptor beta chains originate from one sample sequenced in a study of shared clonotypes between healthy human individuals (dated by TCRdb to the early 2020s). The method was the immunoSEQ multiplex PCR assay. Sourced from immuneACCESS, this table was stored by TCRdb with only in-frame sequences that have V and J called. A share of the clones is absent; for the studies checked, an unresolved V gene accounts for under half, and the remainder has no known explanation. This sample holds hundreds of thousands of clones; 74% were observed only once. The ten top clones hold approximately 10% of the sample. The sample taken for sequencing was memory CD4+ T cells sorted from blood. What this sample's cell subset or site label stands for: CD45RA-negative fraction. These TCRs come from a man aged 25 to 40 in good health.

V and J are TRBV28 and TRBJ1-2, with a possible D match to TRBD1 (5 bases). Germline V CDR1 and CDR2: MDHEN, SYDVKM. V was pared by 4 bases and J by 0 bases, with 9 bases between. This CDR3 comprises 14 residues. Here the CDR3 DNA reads TGTGCCAGCAGTTCACAGGCCCCTAACTATGGCTACACCTTC. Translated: CASSSQAPNYGYTF.

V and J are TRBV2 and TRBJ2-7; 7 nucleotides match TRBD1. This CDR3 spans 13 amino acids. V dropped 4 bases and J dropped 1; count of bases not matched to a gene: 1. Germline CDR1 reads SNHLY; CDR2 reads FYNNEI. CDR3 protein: CASSGDRSYEQYF. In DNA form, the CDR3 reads TGTGCCAGCAGTGGGGACAGATCCTACGAGCAGTACTTC.

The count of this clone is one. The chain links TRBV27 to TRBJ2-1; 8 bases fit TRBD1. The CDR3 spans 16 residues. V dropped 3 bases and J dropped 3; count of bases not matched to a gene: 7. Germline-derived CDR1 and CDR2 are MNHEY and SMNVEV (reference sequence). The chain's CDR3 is CASSFYRGEGYNEQFF. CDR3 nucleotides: TGTGCCAGCAGTTTTTACAGGGGGGAAGGCTACAATGAGCAGTTCTTC.

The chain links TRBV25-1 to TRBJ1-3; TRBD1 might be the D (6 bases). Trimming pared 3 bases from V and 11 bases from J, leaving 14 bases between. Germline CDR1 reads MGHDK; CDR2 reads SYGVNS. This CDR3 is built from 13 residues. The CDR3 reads CASSDSRQVPIYF. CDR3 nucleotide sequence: TGTGCCAGCAGTGATTCGCGACAGGTCCCCATATATTTT.

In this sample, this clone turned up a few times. The CDR3 sequence is CAWSVKGPGAFF. CDR3 in DNA: TGTGCCTGGAGTGTAAAGGGCCCAGGAGCTTTCTTT. This sequence joins TRBV30 and TRBJ1-1; no clear D. The germline gives CDR1 GTSNPN, CDR2 SVGIG (reference sequence). The CDR3 is 12 amino acids. The V end lost 0 bases, the J end lost 10 bases, and 12 bases lay between the germline ends.

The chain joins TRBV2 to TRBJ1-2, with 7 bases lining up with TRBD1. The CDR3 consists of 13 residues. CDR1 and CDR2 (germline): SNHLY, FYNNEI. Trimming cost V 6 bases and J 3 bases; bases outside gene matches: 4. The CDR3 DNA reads TGTGCCAGCAGCGCCGGGACAGACTATGGCTACACCTTC. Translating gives CASSAGTDYGYTF.

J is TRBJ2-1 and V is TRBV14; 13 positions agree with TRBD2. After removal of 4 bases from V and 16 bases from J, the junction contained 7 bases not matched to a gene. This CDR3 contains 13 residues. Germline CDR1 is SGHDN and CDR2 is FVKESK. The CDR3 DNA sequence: TGTGCCAGCAGCCCACGGACTAGCGGGAGCAAATTCTTC. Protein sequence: CASSPRTSGSKFF.

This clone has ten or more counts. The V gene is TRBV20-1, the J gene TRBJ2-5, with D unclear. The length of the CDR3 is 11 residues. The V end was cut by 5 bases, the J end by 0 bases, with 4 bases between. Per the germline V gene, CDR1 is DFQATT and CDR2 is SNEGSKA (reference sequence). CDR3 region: CSAENQETQYF. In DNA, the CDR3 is TGCAGTGCTGAAAACCAAGAGACCCAGTACTTC.

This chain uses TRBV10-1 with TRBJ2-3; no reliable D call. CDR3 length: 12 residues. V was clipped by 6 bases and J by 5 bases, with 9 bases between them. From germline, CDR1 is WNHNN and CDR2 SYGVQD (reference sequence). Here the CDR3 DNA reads TGCGCCAGCAGCCCTGGGATAGATACGCAGTATTTT. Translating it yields CASSPGIDTQYF.

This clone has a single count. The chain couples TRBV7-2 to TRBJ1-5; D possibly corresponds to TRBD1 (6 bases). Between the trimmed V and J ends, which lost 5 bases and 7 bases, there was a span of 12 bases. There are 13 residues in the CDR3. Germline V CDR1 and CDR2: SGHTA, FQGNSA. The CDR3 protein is CASSRERGQPQHF. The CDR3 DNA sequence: TGTGCCAGCAGCCGGGAAAGGGGGCAGCCCCAGCATTTT.

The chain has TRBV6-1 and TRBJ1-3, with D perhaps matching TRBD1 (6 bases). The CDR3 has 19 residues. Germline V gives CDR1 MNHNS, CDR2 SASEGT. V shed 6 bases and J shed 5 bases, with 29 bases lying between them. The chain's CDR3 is CASREPSIPGHPTRNTIYF. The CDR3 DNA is TGTGCCAGCAGGGAACCCTCCATTCCGGGACACCCGACCAGAAACACCATATATTTT.

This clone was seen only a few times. CDR3 loop: CAIMGDSTDTQYF. The CDR3 nucleotides are TGTGCCATCATGGGGGACAGCACAGATACGCAGTATTTT. The chain combines TRBV10-3 with TRBJ2-3; D tentatively reads TRBD1 or TRBD2 (5 bases each). CDR3 size: 13 residues. CDR1 ENHRY and CDR2 SYGVKD come from the germline V gene. V was shortened by 7 bases and J by 0 bases, with 8 bases between the two germline ends.

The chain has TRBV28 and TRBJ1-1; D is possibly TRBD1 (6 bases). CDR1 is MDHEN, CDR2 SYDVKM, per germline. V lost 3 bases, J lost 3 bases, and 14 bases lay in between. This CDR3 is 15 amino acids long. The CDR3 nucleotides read TGTGCCAGCAGTTTTCCAGGGGAGGGAGACACTGAAGCTTTCTTT. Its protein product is CASSFPGEGDTEAFF.

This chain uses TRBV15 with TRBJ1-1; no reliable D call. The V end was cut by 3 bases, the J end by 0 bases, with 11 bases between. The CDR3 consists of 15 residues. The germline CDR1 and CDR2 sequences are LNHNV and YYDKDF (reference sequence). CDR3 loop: CATSRARWMNTEAFF. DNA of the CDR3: TGTGCCACCAGCAGGGCACGCTGGATGAACACTGAAGCTTTCTTT. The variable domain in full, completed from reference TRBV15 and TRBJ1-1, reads DAMVIQNPRYQVTQFGKPVTLSCSQTLNHNVMYWYQQKSSQAPKLLFHYYDKDFNNEADTPDNFQSRRPNTSFCFLDIRSPGLGDTAMYLCATSRARWMNTEAFFGQGTRLTVV.